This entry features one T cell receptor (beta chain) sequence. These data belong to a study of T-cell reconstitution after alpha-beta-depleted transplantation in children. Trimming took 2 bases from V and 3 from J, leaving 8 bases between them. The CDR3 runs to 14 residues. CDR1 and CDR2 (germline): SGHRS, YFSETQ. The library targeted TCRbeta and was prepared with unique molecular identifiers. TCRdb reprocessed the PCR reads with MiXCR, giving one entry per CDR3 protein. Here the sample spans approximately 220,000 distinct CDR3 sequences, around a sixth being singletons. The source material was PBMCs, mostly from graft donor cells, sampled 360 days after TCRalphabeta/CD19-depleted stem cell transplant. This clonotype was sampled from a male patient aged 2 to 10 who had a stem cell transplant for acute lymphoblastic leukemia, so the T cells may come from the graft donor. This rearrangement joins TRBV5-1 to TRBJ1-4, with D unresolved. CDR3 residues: CASSFQEPNEKLFF. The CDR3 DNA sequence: TGCGCCAGCAGCTTCCAGGAACCTAATGAAAAACTGTTTTTT.